These 18 T cell receptor beta chains were sequenced from one sample in a study of T cells in Graves' hyperthyroidism and ophthalmopathy. RNA transcripts were the template for amplifying TCR beta CDR3 regions. Carried out on the TCR CDR3, a first-round RT-PCR used the HTBI primer set. TCRdb reanalysed the multiplex PCR reads using MiXCR and keeps one entry per CDR3 protein. The sample holds fewer than 900,000 distinct CDR3 sequences; 16% are singletons and the top ten take 8.4%. Sequencing input: blood. The receptor set was obtained from a man younger than 30 with Graves' hyperthyroidism.

The chain links TRBV15 to TRBJ2-3, with 8 positions matching TRBD2. The germline CDR1 and CDR2 sequences are LNHNV and YYDKDF (reference sequence). V trimming: 4 bases; J trimming: 4 bases; junction bases outside the gene matches: 7. This CDR3 spans 15 amino acids. The CDR3 DNA sequence: TGTGCCACCAGCATAGTAAGCGGGAGAGCAGATACGCAGTATTTT. Its protein product is CATSIVSGRADTQYF.

This clonotype was recorded many times. The CDR3 sequence is CSADTPDRVSGNTIYF. The DNA of the CDR3 is TGCAGTGCCGACACTCCGGACAGGGTCTCTGGAAACACCATATATTTT. The J gene is TRBJ1-3, the V gene TRBV20-1; 8 nucleotides match TRBD1. CDR3 length: 16 amino acids. V dropped 6 bases and J dropped 0; count of bases not matched to a gene: 10. Germline V CDR1 and CDR2: DFQATT, SNEGSKA (reference sequence).

The chain recombines TRBV2 with TRBJ2-7; D unclear. Per the germline V gene, CDR1 is SNHLY and CDR2 is FYNNEI. This CDR3 comprises 15 residues. Trimming left V 6 bases short and J 6 bases short, with 21 bases between. The CDR3 nucleotides are TGTGCCAGCAGGCCTACGGTCTCCTTAGGTTCCGAGCAGTACTTC. It specifies CASRPTVSLGSEQYF.

This clonotype was counted ten times or more. The chain uses TRBV5-8 and TRBJ2-3; D ambiguous. V lost 1 base, J lost 1 base, and 7 bases lay in between. CDR3 length: 14 residues. From germline, CDR1 is SGHTS and CDR2 YDEGEE. DNA for the CDR3: TGTGCCAGCAGCTTGTTCTTTGGCACAGATACGCAGTATTTT. This encodes CASSLFFGTDTQYF.

This clonotype was detected a few times. V gene TRBV7-7 combines with J gene TRBJ2-7; D assignment may be TRBD1 or TRBD2 (6 bases each). Germline V lookup: CDR1 SSHAT, CDR2 FNYEAQ (reference sequence). The CDR3 is 13 residues long. Between the trimmed V and J ends, which lost 6 bases and 3 bases, there was a span of 12 bases. CDR3 loop: CASSSGANYEQYF. In DNA form, the CDR3 reads TGTGCCAGCAGTTCGGGGGCGAACTACGAGCAGTACTTC.

CDR3 residues: CASSYDQYGELFF. The CDR3 DNA reads as TGTGCCAGCAGCTACGATCAATACGGGGAGCTGTTTTTT. The V call is TRBV2, the J call TRBJ2-2, with D unresolved. Germline-derived CDR1 and CDR2 are SNHLY and FYNNEI. V dropped 6 bases and J dropped 7 bases, with 12 bases sitting between them. The CDR3 extends over 13 amino acids.

V gene TRBV7-9 combines with J gene TRBJ2-7, with TRBD1 matching over 8 bases. After removal of 7 bases from V and 2 bases from J, the junction contained 10 bases not matched to a gene. The CDR3 is 15 residues long. Per the germline V gene, CDR1 is SEHNR and CDR2 is FQNEAQ (reference sequence). In DNA form, the CDR3 reads TGTGCCAGCACTGACCCAGGACAGGGTACCTACGAGCAGTACTTC. Amino acid sequence: CASTDPGQGTYEQYF.

The chain is built from TRBV20-1 and TRBJ1-4; D is undetermined. Germline V gene sequence: CDR1 DFQATT, CDR2 SNEGSKA (reference sequence). Trimming took 7 bases from V and 5 from J, leaving 11 bases between them. The CDR3 consists of 12 residues. The DNA of the CDR3 is TGCAGTGATCTTGGCGAGAATGAAAAACTGTTTTTT. This gives the protein CSDLGENEKLFF.

The sample holds many counts of this clonotype. The rearrangement joins TRBV18 to TRBJ2-7; a weak D match, TRBD1 (6 bases). V was clipped by 4 bases and J by 1 base, with 14 bases between them. Germline CDR1 and CDR2: KGHSH and LQKENI. This CDR3 is built from 15 residues. The CDR3 region has the DNA TGTGCCAGCTCACTCGGGCAGGGGCTTTCCTACGAGCAGTACTTC. It is translated as CASSLGQGLSYEQYF.

This clonotype was observed many times. This chain links TRBV20-1 with TRBJ2-2; 8 bases agree with TRBD2. V trimming: 3 bases; J trimming: 0 bases; junction bases outside the gene matches: 12. Germline V gene sequence: CDR1 DFQATT, CDR2 SNEGSKA (reference sequence). This CDR3 has 18 residues. The CDR3 sequence: CSARLLAAGAANTGELFF. The CDR3, as DNA: TGCAGTGCTAGGCTACTAGCGGCTGGGGCTGCGAACACCGGGGAGCTGTTTTTT.

The chain links TRBV6-1 to TRBJ1-1, with a tentative D call TRBD1 (6 bases). Trimming stripped 10 bases from V and 4 bases from J, with 16 bases between. CDR1 MNHNS and CDR2 SASEGT come from the germline V gene. The CDR3 is made up of 13 amino acids. CDR3 in amino acids: CATGPGTTTEAFF. In nucleotides, the CDR3 is TGTGCCACCGGGCCCGGGACAACCACTGAAGCTTTCTTT.

This clonotype was seen a handful of times. The chain recombines TRBV20-1 with TRBJ2-7; unclear D gene. Germline CDR1 is DFQATT and CDR2 is SNEGSKA (reference sequence). CDR3 length equals 14 residues. Trimming pared 0 bases from V and 3 bases from J, leaving 12 bases between. For the CDR3, the DNA is TGCAGTGCTAGAGATGCCCTCTTGCTCTACGAGCAGTACTTC. Amino acids: CSARDALLLYEQYF.

This chain connects TRBV9 to TRBJ2-7, with TRBD1 identical over 9 bases. Per the germline V gene, CDR1 is SGDLS and CDR2 is YYNGEE. The CDR3 contains 15 residues. Unmatched junction bases numbered 7, after V lost 4 bases and J lost 2 bases. CDR3 loop: CASSPPGTGPYEQYF. CDR3 nucleotide sequence: TGTGCCAGCAGCCCACCCGGGACAGGGCCCTACGAGCAGTACTTC.

This clonotype has ten or more counts. The chain carries TRBV6-4 and TRBJ2-2; a possible D gene is TRBD1 (5 bases). Per the germline V gene, CDR1 is MRHNA and CDR2 is SNTAGT. CDR3 length: 15 residues. Trimming cost V 3 bases and J 1 base, with 9 bases left between them. The DNA for the CDR3 is TGTGCCAGCAGTGATACACAGGAGAACACCGGGGAGCTGTTTTTT. It specifies CASSDTQENTGELFF.

This clonotype appeared many times. The chain uses TRBV28 and TRBJ2-7; 8 bases agree with TRBD1. The CDR3 covers 14 residues. J gave up 2 bases and V 4 bases, and 4 bases lay outside the gene matches. The V gene's germline CDR1 is MDHEN and CDR2 SYDVKM. CDR3 protein: CASSSAQGAYEQYF. The CDR3 nucleotides read TGTGCCAGCAGTTCGGCACAGGGGGCCTACGAGCAGTACTTC.

This clonotype was counted many times. The gene calls are TRBV20-1 and TRBJ2-3, with a tentative D call TRBD1 (5 bases). Per the germline V gene, CDR1 is DFQATT and CDR2 is SNEGSKA (reference sequence). The CDR3 is 16 amino acids. V dropped 0 bases and J dropped 0 bases, with 13 bases sitting between them. CDR3 sequence: CSAREGQAYSTDTQYF. The DNA for the CDR3 is TGCAGTGCTAGAGAGGGGCAGGCCTATAGCACAGATACGCAGTATTTT.

The CDR3 reads CASSLDSQGDNEQFF. Written as DNA, the CDR3 is TGTGCCAGCAGCTTAGATTCCCAGGGGGATAATGAGCAGTTCTTC. V gene TRBV11-3 combines with J gene TRBJ2-1, with 7 positions matching TRBD1. V lost 0 bases, J lost 7 bases, and 6 bases stayed unmatched. Germline V gene lookup returns CDR1 SGHNT and CDR2 YENEEA. The CDR3 totals 15 residues.

There are a few counts of this clonotype. This sequence joins TRBV4-3 and TRBJ2-3; D is unresolved. The CDR3 consists of 15 residues. The germline gives CDR1 LGHNA, CDR2 YSLEER. The V end lost 3 bases, the J end lost 5 bases, and 15 bases lay between the germline ends. CDR3: CASSQNPTAVDTQYF. CDR3 coding DNA: TGCGCCAGCAGCCAGAACCCCACCGCGGTAGATACGCAGTATTTT.